This TCR beta chain was captured by sequencing in a study of lymphopenia after photon versus proton radiotherapy. Study-wide points: Post-nadir TCR diversity decline inversely tracked overall survival among those who died. Only patients who died were analyzed for survival; proton advantage is unproven.

CDR1 and CDR2 from the germline V gene are PRHDT and FYEKMQ (reference sequence). The CDR3 sequence is 14 residues long. The V end lost 5 bases, the J end lost 0 bases, and 8 bases lay between the germline ends. This clone was counted between two and nine times. Its target is not known. The assay was immunoSEQ multiplex PCR, and TCRdb's table has in-frame clones only and misses some. Of almost 30,000 clones in the sample, about 87% were seen once. The rearrangement uses TRBV13 and TRBJ1-3; unclear D gene. Sequenced here: peripheral blood, sampled from a patient treated with proton-based radiotherapy. The receptor comes from a woman between 55 and 75 years old with cholangiocarcinoma. Some clones in this sample may be carry-over from other donors' samples. In nucleotides, the CDR3 is TGTGCCAGCAGCCCCTCGAGCTCTGGAAACACCATATATTTT. This sequence encodes CASSPSSSGNTIYF.